This entry features one T cell receptor (beta chain) sequence. Its specific antigen is unknown. There are no base qualities to consult, and no much larger clone falls within one base. The study was a case-control design nested within a healthcare worker cohort in London, UK, with weekly nasopharyngeal swab PCR tests and blood sampling. Healthcare workers were recruited between 23 and 31 March 2020, during the week of the UK lockdown, and were followed weekly for up to roughly 16 weeks. Libraries were constructed by 5' RACE. The data were produced on a NextSeq 500. To correct for sequencing error and PCR bias, the TCR library protocol tagged individual cDNA molecules with unique molecular identifiers. TCR alpha and beta chains were both sequenced, and the abundances of alpha and beta sequences in each sample were closely correlated with each other. On the authors' methods: Decombinator V4 was used to annotate the V gene, J gene and CDR3 of the TCR sequences. Expanded TCRs were defined as changing significantly between any two time points under a Poisson model with p below 0.0001. TCR abundances were normalised to the total number of TCRs sequenced in each sample and reported as counts per million. MAIT TCRs were defined by TRAV1-2 paired with TRAJ12, TRAJ20 or TRAJ33, and iNKT TCRs by TRAV10 paired with TRAJ18. VDJdb, accessed on 1 November 2021, was searched for TCRs annotated for CMV, EBV and SARS-CoV-2, and TCRs annotated for more than one antigen were excluded. Clones were called with MiXCR by TCRdb after fastp trimmed the public reads at Q25, and only in-frame beta chains were retained. Entries are consolidated by CDR3 protein sequence, retaining the most common genes and DNA. None of the V and J calls come from the authors' own analysis; TCRdb made them. A total of about 55,000 distinct CDR3 sequences appear in this sample, about 16% of them only once. The ten biggest clones cover approximately 9.1% of the sample.

Including the terminal cysteine and phenylalanine, the CDR3 comprises 16 residues. CDR3 DNA is the only sequence kept; it has 48 bases, read in frame from the first base. Trimming costs V 1 base and J 1 base, and their ends lie 13 bases apart. Per the germline V gene, MGHRA is the CDR1 and YSYEKL is the CDR2. These data originate in a study of early T cells in non-severe SARS-CoV-2 infection (dated by TCRdb to the early 2020s). At the level of the whole study: Because TCR sequencing relied on bulk RNA taken from unsorted whole blood, pairing of alpha and beta chains was not possible.

Here is what the overall study found, with its caveats: VDJdb matching was skewed toward anti-spike CD8 responses and likely underestimated virus-specific expansions by missing private and CD4 specificities.

The specimen was whole blood, collected at baseline. The TCR comes from an adult who was a healthcare worker with PCR-confirmed SARS-CoV-2 infection or an uninfected control (not recorded which). The rearrangement combines TRBV4-1 with TRBJ1-2; too little of a D gene remains to name it. The bases read TGCGCCAGCAGCCAAGGAGTGAGGAGTCTTAACTATGGCTACACCTTC. Its translation is CASSQGVRSLNYGYTF.